One and the same sample provided the 32 T cell receptor beta chains below, sequenced in a study of blood T cells in healthy people across ages. The authors ran a second PCR of about 7 to 11 cycles using a sample-barcoded 5' primer and a J-beta primer mix. TCRdb passed the 5' RACE reads through MiXCR, listing each CDR3 protein once. The profile shows about 630,000 distinct CDR3 sequences, about 21% of them singletons. The sample was blood. All receptors come from a man aged 65-85 years in good health.

This clonotype was counted between two and nine times. The chain recombines TRBV12-3 or TRBV12-4 with TRBJ2-7; possibly TRBD1 for D (6 bases). The DNA end favors TRBJ2-5, so the J call may be wrong. This CDR3 spans 15 amino acids. CDR3 nucleotide sequence: TGTGCCAGCAGTGGATCCGGGACAAAAGGGGAGACCCAGTACTTC. This gives the protein CASSGSGTKGETQYF.

This clonotype was observed a handful of times. The genes are TRBV9 and TRBJ2-4; TRBD1 might be the D (5 bases). The CDR3 covers 13 residues. V dropped 0 bases and J dropped 5 bases, with 6 bases sitting between them. Germline assignment: CDR1 SGDLS and CDR2 YYNGEE. The CDR3 DNA reads TGTGCCAGCAGCGTAGGACAGCAAAACATTCAGTACTTC. Its translation: CASSVGQQNIQYF.

This rearrangement joins TRBV20-1 to TRBJ2-3; D not certain. Trimming removed 6 bases at V and 0 bases at J, with 13 bases between. CDR3 length equals 14 residues. The germline V gene has CDR1 DFQATT and CDR2 SNEGSKA (reference sequence). This CDR3 is CSATRSGSTDTQYF. CDR3 sequence (DNA): TGCAGTGCAACGCGCTCCGGAAGCACAGATACGCAGTATTTT.

In this sample, this clonotype turned up a few times. The gene calls are TRBV20-1 and TRBJ1-1; TRBD1 matches at 7 bases. Trimming cost V 2 bases and J 2 bases; bases outside gene matches: 11. The V gene's germline CDR1 is DFQATT and CDR2 SNEGSKA (reference sequence). This CDR3 is 16 amino acids long. The CDR3 sequence: CSARHALDRVNTEAFF. CDR3 coding DNA: TGCAGTGCTAGACATGCTCTCGACAGGGTAAACACTGAAGCTTTCTTT.

The gene calls are TRBV7-6 and TRBJ1-1; tentatively, D is TRBD1 (5 bases). The germline V gene has CDR1 SGHVS and CDR2 FNYEAQ. V was shortened by 11 bases and J by 5 bases, with 15 bases between the two germline ends. The CDR3 sequence is 12 residues long. The CDR3 region has the DNA TGTGCCCCTACGAGGGGCCGGACTGAAGCTTTCTTT. Translating it yields CAPTRGRTEAFF. Full variable domain (rest looked up from reference TRBV7-6 and TRBJ1-1): GAGVSQSPRYKVTKRGQDVALRCDPISGHVSLYWYRQALGQGPEFLTYFNYEAQQDKSGLPNDRFSAERPEGSISTLTIQRTEQRDSAMYRCAPTRGRTEAFFGQGTRLTVV.

V usage is TRBV25-1 and J usage is TRBJ1-2, with TRBD1 as a possible D gene (6 bases). Germline-derived CDR1 and CDR2 are MGHDK and SYGVNS. This CDR3 region has 16 residues. V lost 2 bases to trimming and J lost 0 bases, with 13 bases between them. DNA for the CDR3: TGTGCCAGCAGTGAAGCTTCGGCAGGGGCTAACTATGGCTACACCTTC. Amino acids: CASSEASAGANYGYTF.

This clonotype has a handful of counts. This chain connects TRBV6-6 to TRBJ2-7; 9 bases align to TRBD2. From germline, CDR1 is MNHNY and CDR2 SVGAGI (reference sequence). The junction had 8 bases not matched to a gene; V was cut back by 6 bases and J by 8 bases. This CDR3 has 13 amino acids. The CDR3 loop is CASSFGTSIKQYF. CDR3 DNA sequence: TGTGCCAGCAGCTTCGGGACTAGCATAAAGCAGTACTTC.

This chain links TRBV7-2 with TRBJ2-1, with 10 nucleotides matching TRBD1. J was trimmed by 7 bases and V by 3 bases; bases with no gene match: 6. The germline CDR1 and CDR2 sequences are SGHTA and FQGNSA. The CDR3 covers 15 residues. Here the CDR3 DNA reads TGTGCCAGCAGCTTCGACAGGGGGCGGGAGAATGAGCAGTTCTTC. This sequence encodes CASSFDRGRENEQFF.

The rearrangement uses TRBV28 and TRBJ2-2; the D call may be TRBD1 or TRBD2 (6 bases each). CDR1 is MDHEN and CDR2 is SYDVKM in the germline V gene. V lost 7 bases and J lost 6, with 15 bases in between. CDR3 length equals 14 residues. CDR3 residues: CASNFLGGPGELFF. As DNA, the CDR3 is TGTGCCAGCAACTTTCTGGGGGGCCCCGGGGAGCTGTTTTTT. Full variable domain (remainder filled in from reference TRBV28 and TRBJ2-2): DVKVTQSSRYLVKRTGEKVFLECVQDMDHENMFWYRQDPGLGLRLIYFSYDVKMKEKGDIPEGYSVSREKKERFSLILESASTNQTSMYLCASNFLGGPGELFFGEGSRLTVL.

The chain combines TRBV6-5 with TRBJ2-1, with D perhaps TRBD2 (6 bases). With 5 bases removed from V and 0 bases from J, the gap between germline ends came to 17 bases. The CDR3 contains 17 residues. Looked up from germline, CDR1 is MNHEY and CDR2 is SVGAGI. The CDR3 nucleotides are TGTGCCAGCAGTCACCTCGGGACTGAAGGCTCCTACAATGAGCAGTTCTTC. This gives the protein CASSHLGTEGSYNEQFF.

This clonotype was counted a few times. The gene calls are TRBV29-1 and TRBJ2-3; either TRBD1 or TRBD2 may fit D (5 bases each). Germline CDR1 reads SQVTM; CDR2 reads ANQGSEA. This CDR3 comprises 14 residues. The V end lost 5 bases, the J end lost 0 bases, and 12 bases lay between the germline ends. As DNA, the CDR3 is TGCAGCGTTCCCGGGACGCATAGCACAGATACGCAGTATTTT. Its protein is CSVPGTHSTDTQYF.

The chain recombines TRBV12-1 with TRBJ1-4; the D segment call TRBD1 is taken from the table without a DNA check. TRBV12-1 is tagged as a pseudogene. The CDR3 totals 18 residues. In DNA, the CDR3 is TGTGCCAGCAGCAACCCCCGGGACAGCCGTTCAACTAATGAAAAACTGTTTTTT. It is translated as CASSNPRDSRSTNEKLFF.

This clonotype was picked up many times. The V gene is TRBV14, the J gene TRBJ1-3; TRBD1 is a possible D gene (5 bases). The CDR3 extends over 15 amino acids. The V end lost 3 bases, the J end lost 0 bases, and 9 bases lay between the germline ends. Germline V CDR1 and CDR2: SGHDN, FVKESK. CDR3 protein: CASSHRGISGNTIYF. CDR3 DNA sequence: TGTGCCAGCAGCCATCGGGGCATCTCTGGAAACACCATATATTTT.

This clonotype was observed a few times. The V and J genes are TRBV29-1 and TRBJ1-2; 8 bases match TRBD1. Trimming removed 4 bases from V and 4 bases from J; junction bases left unmatched: 5. The CDR3 has 13 residues. Germline lookup yields CDR1 SQVTM and CDR2 ANQGSEA. The CDR3 DNA is TGCAGCGTTGGAGGACAGGGAATCTATGGCTACACCTTC. It specifies CSVGGQGIYGYTF. The full variable domain, rest sourced from reference TRBV29-1 and TRBJ1-2, is SAVISQKPSRDICQRGTSLTIQCQVDSQVTMMFWYRQQPGQSLTLIATANQGSEATYESGFVIDKFPISRPNLTFSTLTVSNMSPEDSSIYLCSVGGQGIYGYTFGSGTRLTVV.

The chain recombines TRBV20-1 with TRBJ2-1; 8 bases are shared with TRBD2. Germline V lookup: CDR1 DFQATT, CDR2 SNEGSKA (reference sequence). Trimming cost V 3 bases and J 7 bases; bases outside gene matches: 14. The CDR3 runs to 16 residues. The CDR3 loop is CSARARVAGGVNEQFF. CDR3 DNA: TGCAGTGCTAGGGCCCGAGTGGCGGGAGGCGTTAATGAGCAGTTCTTC.

The CDR3 region is CANTKTKGRFLETQYF. The CDR3 bases are TGTGCCAACACCAAAACGAAGGGGAGGTTTTTGGAGACCCAGTACTTC. This chain connects TRBV5-6 to TRBJ2-5; possible D gene TRBD2, 6 bases. The CDR3 is 16 residues long. Germline V lookup: CDR1 SGHDT, CDR2 YYEEEE. V lost 9 bases, J lost 5 bases, and 26 bases lay in between.

This chain links TRBV20-1 with TRBJ2-1, with 8 positions matching TRBD2. CDR3 length: 13 amino acids. V lost 3 bases to trimming and J lost 7 bases; unmatched junction nucleotides: 5. CDR1 is DFQATT and CDR2 is SNEGSKA in the germline V gene (reference sequence). CDR3: CSASGRAINEQFF. CDR3 nucleotides: TGCAGTGCTAGCGGGAGGGCGATAAATGAGCAGTTCTTC.

This clonotype has a handful of counts. The V and J genes are TRBV18 and TRBJ2-1; possible D gene TRBD2, 5 bases. The CDR3 loop spans 13 amino acids. V shed 5 bases and J shed 9 bases, with 14 bases lying between them. Germline V gene lookup returns CDR1 KGHSH and CDR2 LQKENI. The CDR3 DNA reads TGTGCCAGCTCAGTGGACTCCCCCGGTGAGCAGTTCTTC. It codes for CASSVDSPGEQFF. The entire variable domain, with the rest obtained from reference TRBV18 and TRBJ2-1, is as follows: NAGVMQNPRHLVRRRGQEARLRCSPMKGHSHVYWYRQLPEEGLKFMVYLQKENIIDESGMPKERFSAEFPKEGPSILRIQQVVRGDSAAYFCASSVDSPGEQFFGPGTRLTVL.

This clonotype turned up a few times. V is TRBV20-1 and J is TRBJ1-5; the D gene is possibly TRBD1 (6 bases). With 4 bases removed from V and 6 bases from J, the gap between germline ends came to 16 bases. CDR1 is DFQATT, CDR2 SNEGSKA, per germline (reference sequence). The CDR3 is 14 amino acids. DNA for the CDR3: TGCAGTGCTACCGGCGGGGGGCAGTTTCAGCCCCAGCATTTT. It is translated as CSATGGGQFQPQHF.

The V and J genes are TRBV29-1 and TRBJ1-1; D not resolved. V lost 4 bases and J lost 7, with 10 bases in between. CDR3 length equals 11 residues. CDR1 and CDR2 from the germline V gene are SQVTM and ANQGSEA. The CDR3 loop reads CSVVGGSEAFF. For the CDR3, the DNA is TGCAGCGTTGTCGGAGGGAGTGAAGCTTTCTTT.

The chain links TRBV5-1 to TRBJ1-2; D call uncertain. The V end lost 4 bases, the J end lost 8 bases, and 12 bases lay between the germline ends. CDR1 is SGHRS, CDR2 YFSETQ, per germline. This CDR3 contains 12 residues. The CDR3 loop is CASSEGTRGYTF. The CDR3 DNA follows: TGCGCCAGCAGCGAAGGAACGCGGGGCTACACCTTC.

This clonotype has more than one count but fewer than ten. This rearrangement joins TRBV19 to TRBJ2-5; maybe TRBD1 (6 bases). The J call may be in error: the DNA end matches TRBJ2-7 better. Germline values: CDR1 LNHDA, CDR2 SQIVND (reference sequence). The CDR3 has 14 amino acids. The CDR3 loop reads CASRPTGSDYEQYF. Here the CDR3 DNA reads TGTGCCAGTAGGCCCACAGGGTCGGACTACGAGCAGTACTTC.

For this clonotype: The junction departs from the called germline gene at one end, perhaps through a read error. This chain joins TRBV12-3 or TRBV12-4 and TRBJ2-5, with D perhaps matching TRBD2 (5 bases). The CDR3 is 12 residues long. The CDR3: CASSLLGGGKFF. Written as DNA, the CDR3 is TGTGCCAGCAGTTTGCTAGGCGGAGGAAAGTTCTTC.

This clonotype has only a few counts. The rearrangement joins TRBV11-2 to TRBJ2-5; D is unclear. The DNA matches TRBJ2-1 better at its end, which makes the J call doubtful. The CDR3 spans 15 residues. CDR1 SGHAT and CDR2 FQNNGV come from the germline V gene. CDR3 amino acids: CASSLDRSFYNEQFF. The CDR3, as DNA: TGTGCCAGCAGCTTAGATCGGTCTTTTTACAATGAGCAGTTCTTC.

This clonotype was seen a handful of times. This chain uses TRBV7-9 with TRBJ2-4; TRBD1 might be the D (5 bases). V lost 5 bases, J lost 0 bases, and 11 bases lay in between. Germline CDR1 is SEHNR and CDR2 is FQNEAQ (reference sequence). The CDR3 sequence is 15 residues long. The CDR3 spells CASSDSRLAKNIQYF. The CDR3 DNA is TGTGCCAGCAGCGACAGTCGACTAGCCAAAAACATTCAGTACTTC.

J is TRBJ2-1 and V is TRBV20-1; D not resolved. V was shortened by 2 bases and J by 7 bases, with 15 bases between the two germline ends. This CDR3 has 14 residues. Germline lookup yields CDR1 DFQATT and CDR2 SNEGSKA (reference sequence). CDR3 DNA sequence: TGCAGTGCTAGATCCCTCGGTAAGGGAAATGAGCAGTTCTTC. Amino acids: CSARSLGKGNEQFF.

The chain employs TRBV5-5 and TRBJ2-3; D gene ambiguous. V gave up 1 base and J gave up 2 bases, with 14 bases separating them. The CDR3 has 16 amino acids. CDR1 and CDR2 from the germline V gene are SGHKS and YYEKEE (reference sequence). CDR3 sequence reads: CASSLIPGRVTDTQYF. Here the CDR3 DNA reads TGTGCCAGCAGCTTGATCCCCGGTAGGGTCACAGATACGCAGTATTTT.

The chain couples TRBV10-3 to TRBJ2-1; TRBD1 aligns across 7 bases. The CDR3 sequence is 16 residues long. Germline values: CDR1 ENHRY, CDR2 SYGVKD. The junction had 2 bases not matched to a gene; V was cut back by 0 bases and J by 0 bases. The CDR3 DNA is TGTGCCATCAGTGAGTCGACAGGGTCCTCCTACAATGAGCAGTTCTTC. As protein: CAISESTGSSYNEQFF.

This clonotype was observed a handful of times. This chain links TRBV28 with TRBJ1-4; D call uncertain. The CDR3 sequence is 13 residues long. The V end was cut by 7 bases, the J end by 0 bases, with 6 bases between. Germline loops: CDR1 MDHEN, CDR2 SYDVKM. The CDR3 bases are TGTGCCAGCAAGAGACCAACTAATGAAAAACTGTTTTTT. It yields the protein CASKRPTNEKLFF.

This clonotype has only a few counts. The CDR3 protein is CSVRQGGTGELFF. The CDR3, as DNA: TGCAGCGTCCGACAGGGGGGCACCGGGGAGCTGTTTTTT. The J gene is TRBJ2-2, the V gene TRBV29-1; 9 nucleotides match TRBD1. Trimming took 6 bases from V and 4 from J; bases not matched to a gene: 3. Germline V lookup: CDR1 SQVTM, CDR2 ANQGSEA. This CDR3 spans 13 amino acids.

This clonotype appeared a few times. The chain couples TRBV7-2 to TRBJ2-5; TRBD1 aligns across 8 bases. The ends lost 1 base at V and 5 bases at J; junction bases unmatched: 3. Germline V gene lookup returns CDR1 SGHTA and CDR2 FQGNSA. CDR3 size: 14 residues. CDR3 DNA sequence: TGTGCCAGCAGCTTAGAGACAGGGGTCGAGACCCAGTACTTC. Protein: CASSLETGVETQYF.

The rearrangement links TRBV2 to TRBJ1-2, with TRBD1 as a possible D gene (6 bases). This CDR3 has 16 residues. CDR1 SNHLY and CDR2 FYNNEI come from the germline V gene. V lost 7 bases and J lost 0, with 18 bases in between. For the CDR3, the DNA is TGTGCCAGCACCGAAAGACCAGGGGACTCTAACTATGGCTACACCTTC. This codes for CASTERPGDSNYGYTF.